The 22 T cell receptor beta chains below come from one sample, sequenced in a study of tissue T cells after allogeneic stem cell transplantation. TCRdb's copy holds only in-frame clones and misses some; the assay was immunoSEQ multiplex PCR. The profile shows under 5,500 clones, 45% to 60% of them singletons. The time point denotes: mouse harvest day 7 after allogeneic transplant. Tail vein injection delivered 10^7 T-cell-depleted bone marrow cells and 10^6 splenic CD5+ T cells. The sample consisted of lymph node tissue. The origin of the receptors is a female BALB/c mouse given C57BL/6 T cells with graft-versus-host disease after an allogeneic hematopoietic cell transplant.

By share of the sample, this clone is hyperexpanded (1% or more). Gene names refer to mouse genes. The CDR3 is cut off 1 residue early in the read; its end comes from the germline J gene. The gene calls are TRBV26 and TRBJ2-2, with unresolved D. V lost 7 bases and J 2 bases, leaving 2 bases between the germline ends. Germline V lookup: CDR1 KGHPV, CDR2 FQNQEV (reference sequence). The CDR3 has 11 residues. The CDR3 loop reads CASTNTGQLYF. CDR3 DNA, as far as it was read: TGTGCCAGCACCAACACCGGGCAGCTCTAC. Full variable domain (missing parts from reference TRBV26 and TRBJ2-2): NSKVIQTPRYLVKGQGQKAKMRCIPEKGHPVVFWYQQNKNNEFKFLINFQNQEVLQQIDMTEKRFSAECPSNSPCSLEIQSSEAGDSALYLCASTNTGQLYFGEGSKLTVL.

In regard to this clone: Germline is not matched at one junction end, which may reflect a read error. Gene names are mouse gene names. The sequence runs out 1 residue before the end of the CDR3; the remainder is reconstructed from the germline J gene. The V gene is TRBV15, the J gene TRBJ1-1, with D perhaps TRBD1 (6 bases). Germline CDR1 is SGHND and CDR2 is FRSKSL. This CDR3 has 12 amino acids. The covered CDR3 bases are TGTGCCAGCAGTTTAGGGGACACCGAAGTCTTC. This codes for CASSLGDTEVF. In full, the CDR3 reads CASSLGDTEVFF.

Remarks on this clone: The listed genes are named as in mouse. The read terminates 1 residue before the CDR3 end, so the remaining end is supplied by the germline J gene. The chain uses TRBV12-2 and TRBJ1-4, with 10 positions matching TRBD1. With 0 bases clipped from V and 6 bases from J, the junction kept 0 bases outside the gene matches. Germline CDR1 is SGHLS and CDR2 is HYDKME. CDR3 length: 14 amino acids. The CDR3 loop is CASSLDRGHERLFF. The sequenced part of the CDR3 DNA is TGTGCCAGCTCTCTCGACAGGGGGCACGAAAGATTATTT. The full variable domain, rest sourced from reference TRBV12-2 and TRBJ1-4, is NSGVVQSPRYIIKGKGERSILKCIPISGHLSVAWYQQTQGQELKFFIQHYDKMERDKGNLPSRFSVQQFDDYHSEMNMSALELEDSAVYFCASSLDRGHERLFFGHGTKLSVL.

This clone was seen a few times. Gene names and germline refer to mouse. The CDR3 end falls 1 residue outside the read, so it is completed with the germline J gene. The rearrangement uses TRBV31 and TRBJ1-2; D is ambiguous. CDR1 is GKSSPN and CDR2 is SITVG in the germline V gene. The CDR3 loop spans 15 amino acids. The V end was cut by 0 bases, the J end by 3 bases, with 14 bases between. CDR3 DNA, as far as it was read: TGTGCCTGGAGTCTAGACTCCCGGGGTTACTCCGACTACACC. It translates to CAWSLDSRGYSDYT. The complete CDR3 sequence is CAWSLDSRGYSDYTF.

Of note for this clone: Gene names are the mouse ones. The CDR3 goes on 1 residue after the read ends, and that part is filled in from the germline J gene. This sequence joins TRBV12-2 and TRBJ1-3; 7 bases fit TRBD1. The trim removed 2 bases at V and 8 bases at J, leaving 5 bases unmatched. In germline, CDR1 is SGHLS, CDR2 HYDKME. The CDR3 covers 13 residues. The chain's CDR3 is CASSPTGTDTLYF. The CDR3 bases that were read are TGTGCCAGCTCTCCGACAGGGACCGATACGCTCTAT.

Regarding this clone: Each gene name is a mouse one. Sequencing ends 1 residue short of the CDR3 end; the germline J gene provides the rest. This chain uses TRBV14 with TRBJ2-1; D may match TRBD1 or TRBD2 (6 bases each). V lost 2 bases, J lost 3 bases, and 9 bases lay in between. The CDR3 sequence is 14 residues long. Germline V gene data show CDR1 as SGHDT and CDR2 as FRDEAV. The covered CDR3 bases are TGTGCCAGCAGTTTAGAGGGGGGCTATGCTGAGCAGTTC. This codes for CASSLEGGYAEQF. The entire CDR3 reads CASSLEGGYAEQFF. Full variable domain (rest looked up from reference TRBV14 and TRBJ2-1): EAGVTQSPRYAVLQEGQAVSFWCDPISGHDTLYWYQQPRDQGPQLLVYFRDEAVIDNSQLPSDRFSAVRPKGTNSTLKIQSAKQGDTATYLCASSLEGGYAEQFFGPGTRLTVL.

For this clone: Gene names and germline refer to mouse. The sequence runs out 1 residue before the end of the CDR3; the remainder is reconstructed from the germline J gene. The chain joins TRBV15 to TRBJ1-1, with D maybe TRBD1 (5 bases). Germline V gene sequence: CDR1 SGHND, CDR2 FRSKSL. This CDR3 is 13 amino acids long. The V gene lost 2 bases and the J gene lost 5 bases, with 9 bases spanning the gap. The CDR3 loop is CASSLRGGTEVFF. The CDR3 bases that were read are TGTGCCAGCAGTTTAAGGGGAGGGACAGAAGTCTTC.

To note about this clone: The listed genes are named as in mouse. The read ends 1 residue before the CDR3 terminus; that terminus is restored from the germline J gene. The chain couples TRBV16 to TRBJ2-5, with 9 bases that match TRBD2. Germline CDR1 is SGHSA and CDR2 is FRNQAP. V lost 5 bases to trimming and J lost 4 bases; unmatched junction nucleotides: 4. This CDR3 spans 14 amino acids. This CDR3 is CASSLGLGKDTQYF. CDR3 bases read: TGTGCAAGCAGCCTCGGACTGGGGAAAGACACCCAGTAC.

Regarding this clone: Genes and germline come from the mouse. The CDR3 goes on 1 residue after the read ends, and that part is filled in from the germline J gene. The chain couples TRBV26 to TRBJ1-6, with TRBD1 matching 7 bases. TRBJ1-6 is an open reading frame, and its role is uncertain. The trim removed 4 bases at V and 9 bases at J, leaving 3 bases unmatched. This CDR3 has 13 amino acids. Per germline, CDR1 KGHPV and CDR2 FQNQEV (reference sequence). The CDR3 reads CASSPHRGSPLYF. CDR3 bases read: TGTGCCAGCAGTCCCCACAGGGGTTCGCCCCTCTAC.

Of note for this clone: Here the gene names and germline are mouse. The CDR3 goes on 1 residue after the read ends, and that part is filled in from the germline J gene. V gene TRBV16 combines with J gene TRBJ1-4, with 7 bases identical to TRBD1. The CDR3 runs to 14 residues. Germline trimming cut 5 bases from V and 3 bases from J; bases unmatched to any gene: 3. Germline V gene lookup returns CDR1 SGHSA and CDR2 FRNQAP. CDR3 protein: CASSETGPNERLFF. CDR3 DNA, as far as it was read: TGTGCAAGCAGCGAGACAGGGCCCAACGAAAGATTATTT.

For this clone: The gene symbols are mouse symbols. The read stops 1 residue short of the end of the CDR3; the missing end is completed from the germline J gene. This chain connects TRBV12-1 to TRBJ2-4, with 13 bases fitting TRBD2. Germline V gene lookup returns CDR1 SGHSN and CDR2 HYEKVE. The CDR3 is made up of 15 amino acids. Trimming at V came to 2 bases and at J to 3 bases, leaving 1 base not matched to a gene. The chain's CDR3 is CASSRDWGGQNTLYF. The sequenced CDR3 bases are TGTGCCAGCTCTCGGGACTGGGGGGGGCAAAACACCTTGTAC. Supplemented by reference TRBV12-1 and TRBJ2-4, the full variable domain reads DSGVVQSPRHIIKEKGGRSVLTCIPISGHSNVVWYQQTLGKELKFLIQHYEKVERDKGFLPSRFSVQQFDDYHSEMNMSALELEDSAMYFCASSRDWGGQNTLYFGAGTRLSVL.

There are a few counts of this clone. Mouse germline and gene names are used. The CDR3 extends 1 residue past the end of the read, so its final part is completed from the germline J gene. The genes are TRBV23 and TRBJ2-7; the DNA was not used to check the table's D call, TRBD1. Germline values: CDR1 KGHTA, CDR2 FQNQQP. This CDR3 has 15 amino acids. The CDR3 DNA, read in part, is TGCTCCAGCAGTCAATCGAGGGGGAGCTCCTATGAACAGTAC. Protein: CSSSQSRGSSYEQY. Given in full, the CDR3 is CSSSQSRGSSYEQYF.

About this clone: Genes here carry mouse names. CDR3 sequence reads: CASSLRDIYEQYF. The CDR3 bases that were read are TGTGCTAGCAGTCTCCGGGACATCTATGAACAGTAC. V is TRBV29 and J is TRBJ2-7; tentatively, D is TRBD1 (6 bases). The read is 1 residue too short to cover the CDR3 end, so that end is filled in from the germline J gene. The CDR3 is 13 amino acids. Trimming left V 5 bases short and J 3 bases short, with 11 bases between. Germline V lookup: CDR1 MSHET, CDR2 SYDVDS.

A note on this clone: The gene names here belong to mouse. The read falls 1 residue short of the CDR3 end, and the missing part is taken from the germline J gene. The chain recombines TRBV24 with TRBJ2-2; D remains unclear. Germline values: CDR1 KGHTA, CDR2 FRNEEI. This CDR3 has 14 amino acids. V shed 1 base and J shed 0 bases, with 3 bases lying between them. The covered CDR3 bases are TGTGCCAGCAGTCTGTCAGCAAACACCGGGCAGCTCTAC. Its translation: CASSLSANTGQLY. The complete CDR3 protein is CASSLSANTGQLYF.

In this sample, this clone turned up a few times. The germline and genes are mouse ones. Read coverage stops 1 residue before the CDR3 terminus; the germline J gene supplies the remainder. The chain uses TRBV23 and TRBJ2-7; the table assigns TRBD1, which was not confirmed against the DNA. The CDR3 loop spans 13 amino acids. Germline V gene data show CDR1 as KGHTA and CDR2 as FQNQQP. CDR3 residues: CSSSPQGSYEQYF. The part of the CDR3 DNA that was read is TGCTCCAGCAGTCCACAGGGCTCCTATGAACAGTAC.

This clone is labeled as large. The germline and genes are mouse ones. The read finishes 1 residue shy of the CDR3 end, and the germline J gene is used to complete it. V is TRBV16 and J is TRBJ2-3, with TRBD2 as a possible D gene (6 bases). Deletions cut 1 base from V and 0 bases from J, with 8 bases between. Per germline, CDR1 SGHSA and CDR2 FRNQAP. The CDR3 spans 15 residues. This chain's CDR3 is CASSLAGASAETLYF. CDR3 bases read: TGTGCAAGCAGCTTAGCTGGGGCTAGTGCAGAAACGCTGTAT. Variable domain in full (rest from reference TRBV16 and TRBJ2-3): NAGVIQTPRHKVTGKGQEATLWCEPISGHSAVFWYRQTIVQGLEFLTYFRNQAPIDDSGMPKERFSAQMPNQSHSTLKIQSTQPQDSAVYLCASSLAGASAETLYFGSGTRLTVL.

A few counts support this clone. Gene names and germline refer to mouse. This CDR3 reads CSSSHSHANSDYTF. CDR3 bases read: TGCTCCAGCAGTCACAGTCATGCAAACTCCGACTACACC. J is TRBJ1-2 and V is TRBV23; the table's D call TRBD1 went unverified against the DNA. The read comes to an end 1 residue before the CDR3 does, leaving the germline J gene to fill in the end. The CDR3 consists of 14 residues. Germline V gives CDR1 KGHTA, CDR2 FQNQQP.

A remark on this clone: Each gene name is a mouse one. The CDR3 is cut off 1 residue early in the read; its end comes from the germline J gene. V is TRBV15 and J is TRBJ2-5; 10 nucleotides match TRBD2. V trimming: 5 bases; J trimming: 0 bases; junction bases outside the gene matches: 2. Germline lookup yields CDR1 SGHND and CDR2 FRSKSL. The CDR3 loop spans 15 amino acids. The CDR3: CASSRTGGNQDTQYF. The sequenced CDR3 bases are TGTGCCAGCAGTCGGACTGGGGGCAACCAAGACACCCAGTAC.

Details on this clone: The gene names here belong to mouse. The observed sequence ends 1 residue before the CDR3 terminus, with the missing tail filled in from the germline J gene. The chain couples TRBV13-2 to TRBJ2-5; tentative D call: TRBD1 (6 bases). CDR3 length: 14 amino acids. The V end lost 2 bases, the J end lost 0 bases, and 7 bases lay between the germline ends. Germline V CDR1 and CDR2: NNHNN, SYGAGS (reference sequence). The CDR3 sequence: CASGDRGNQDTQYF. CDR3 DNA, as far as it was read: TGTGCCAGCGGTGACAGGGGAAACCAAGACACCCAGTAC.

This clone is classed as medium-sized. Gene names are mouse gene names. The read halts 1 residue ahead of the CDR3 end, with the missing end drawn from the germline J gene. The rearrangement uses TRBV19 and TRBJ1-3; a possible D gene is TRBD1 (5 bases). The ends were cut back, 5 bases at V and 4 bases at J, with 13 bases in the middle. This CDR3 comprises 14 residues. Per germline, CDR1 FNHDT and CDR2 SITEND (reference sequence). CDR3 protein: CASSTAGIGNTLYF. CDR3 bases read: TGTGCCAGCAGCACAGCAGGGATCGGAAATACGCTCTAT.

On this clone: Germline and genes: mouse. The CDR3 end is not reached by the read, which stops 1 residue before it; the germline J gene fills it in. The chain uses TRBV23 and TRBJ1-5. Germline CDR1 reads KGHTA; CDR2 reads FQNQQP. The CDR3 is 11 residues long. The CDR3 spells CSSSLNQAPLF. The DNA read from the CDR3 is TGCTCCAGCAGCCTGAACCAGGCTCCGCTT.

This clone appeared a few times. Any gene name here is a mouse gene name. Sequencing ends 1 residue short of the CDR3 end; the germline J gene provides the rest. J is TRBJ2-7 and V is TRBV31; the match to TRBD2 covers 12 bases. Per germline, CDR1 GKSSPN and CDR2 SITVG. J lost 4 bases, V lost 0 bases, and 1 base had no gene match. The CDR3 is made up of 14 amino acids. CDR3 amino acids: CAWSLGTGGYEQYF. Incomplete CDR3 DNA: TGTGCCTGGAGTCTAGGGACTGGGGGGTATGAACAGTAC.